Listed below are T cell receptor beta chains from one sample, sequenced in a study of blood T cell repertoires in COVID-19. The assay was immunoSEQ multiplex PCR, and TCRdb's table has in-frame clones only and misses some. The sample carries around 200,000 clones, about 85% recorded once. The sample consisted of peripheral blood. The receptors were sampled from a woman in her late teens or twenties who had recovered from COVID-19. Both conserved end residues are part of each CDR3. D genes are given only for firm matches. The size entry is marked missing in some rows and otherwise reads once, few, many or a size class.

clone size: NA
D gene: NA
J gene: TRBJ2-7
V gene: TRBV27
CDR3 protein: CASSKQGYEQYF
CDR3 DNA: TGTGCCAGCAGTAAACAGGGTTACGAGCAGTACTTC

clone size: NA
D gene: TRBD2
J gene: TRBJ2-2
V gene: TRBV7-2
CDR3 protein: CASSLAGGRGTGELFF
CDR3 DNA: TGTGCCAGCAGCTTAGCGGGAGGGCGTGGAACCGGGGAGCTGTTTTTT

clone size: once
D gene: TRBD1
J gene: TRBJ1-2
V gene: TRBV6-1
CDR3 protein: CASSETGYYGYTF
CDR3 DNA: TGTGCCAGCAGTGAGACAGGGTACTATGGCTACACCTTC

clone size: NA
D gene: NA
J gene: TRBJ2-3
V gene: TRBV7-2
CDR3 protein: CASSPSRQLTDTQYF
CDR3 DNA: TGTGCCAGCAGCCCGTCGAGGCAGCTCACAGATACGCAGTATTTT

clone size: NA
D gene: TRBD1
J gene: TRBJ2-2
V gene: TRBV5-1
CDR3 protein: CASSSDRAWGELFF
CDR3 DNA: TGCGCCAGCAGCTCGGACAGGGCATGGGGGGAGCTGTTTTTT

clone size: NA
D gene: TRBD1
J gene: TRBJ2-1
V gene: TRBV24-1
CDR3 protein: CATSAHPRTGKEGNEQFF
CDR3 DNA: TGTGCCACCAGTGCCCACCCCAGGACAGGGAAGGAGGGCAATGAGCAGTTCTTC

clone size: NA
D gene: NA
J gene: TRBJ1-1
V gene: TRBV6-6
CDR3 protein: CASSYSGHQNTEAFF
CDR3 DNA: TGTGCCAGCAGTTACTCGGGACACCAGAACACTGAAGCTTTCTTT

clone size: NA
D gene: TRBD2
J gene: TRBJ2-2
V gene: TRBV10-1
CDR3 protein: CATSGTRWTGELFF
CDR3 DNA: TGCGCCACAAGTGGGACTAGGTGGACCGGGGAGCTGTTTTTT

clone size: NA
D gene: NA
J gene: TRBJ1-3
V gene: TRBV7-2
CDR3 protein: CASSPTGPGNTIYF
CDR3 DNA: TGTGCCAGCAGCCCGACAGGTCCTGGAAACACCATATATTTT

clone size: NA
D gene: TRBD1
J gene: TRBJ1-4
V gene: TRBV4-1
CDR3 protein: CASRRTGGNEKLFF
CDR3 DNA: TGCGCCAGCAGACGGACAGGGGGGAATGAAAAACTGTTTTTT

clone size: NA
D gene: NA
J gene: TRBJ2-5
V gene: TRBV13
CDR3 protein: CASSWGLYGETQYF
CDR3 DNA: TGTGCCAGCAGCTGGGGACTTTACGGAGAGACCCAGTACTTC

clone size: NA
D gene: NA
J gene: TRBJ1-1
V gene: TRBV14
CDR3 protein: CASSPRRRPNTEAFF
CDR3 DNA: TGTGCCAGCAGCCCTAGGCGGAGGCCGAACACTGAAGCTTTCTTT

clone size: NA
D gene: TRBD2
J gene: TRBJ2-3
V gene: TRBV7-9
CDR3 protein: CASSPGLAGGRTDTQYF
CDR3 DNA: TGTGCCAGCAGCCCAGGACTAGCGGGAGGGCGCACAGATACGCAGTATTTT

clone size: NA
D gene: TRBD2
J gene: TRBJ2-1
V gene: TRBV6-5
CDR3 protein: CASSYSGGPSDEQFF
CDR3 DNA: TGTGCCAGCAGTTACTCGGGAGGGCCTTCGGATGAGCAGTTCTTC

clone size: NA
D gene: NA
J gene: TRBJ2-7
V gene: TRBV7-6
CDR3 protein: CASSLALEGQISYEQYF
CDR3 DNA: TGTGCCAGCAGCTTAGCCCTTGAGGGACAAATCTCCTACGAGCAGTACTTC

clone size: few
D gene: TRBD1
J gene: TRBJ2-5
V gene: TRBV9
CDR3 protein: CASSSGTGEVETQYF
CDR3 DNA: TGTGCCAGCAGTTCTGGGACAGGGGAAGTCGAGACCCAGTACTTC

clone size: NA
D gene: TRBD2
J gene: TRBJ2-3
V gene: TRBV13
CDR3 protein: CASSRRGGSDTQYF
CDR3 DNA: TGTGCCAGCAGTAGACGGGGGGGAAGTGATACGCAGTATTTT

clone size: NA
D gene: NA
J gene: TRBJ1-6
V gene: TRBV5-1
CDR3 protein: CASSLVERQISSPLHF
CDR3 DNA: TGCGCCAGCAGCTTGGTAGAACGACAGATCTCTTCACCCCTCCACTTT

clone size: NA
D gene: NA
J gene: TRBJ2-3
V gene: TRBV19
CDR3 protein: CAVGLDRTDTQYF
CDR3 DNA: TGTGCCGTGGGACTGGATCGCACAGATACGCAGTATTTT

clone size: NA
D gene: TRBD2
J gene: TRBJ2-1
V gene: TRBV6-2/TRBV6-3
CDR3 protein: CASSYLAGGGVDEQFF
CDR3 DNA: TGTGCCAGCAGTTACCTAGCGGGAGGGGGAGTGGATGAGCAGTTCTTC

clone size: few
D gene: TRBD1
J gene: TRBJ1-4
V gene: TRBV27
CDR3 protein: CASSFGDRGVHEKLFF
CDR3 DNA: TGTGCCAGCAGTTTCGGGGACAGGGGGGTACATGAAAAACTGTTTTTT

clone size: NA
D gene: NA
J gene: TRBJ2-7
V gene: TRBV6-2/TRBV6-3
CDR3 protein: CASSYATGVSEQYF
CDR3 DNA: TGTGCCAGCAGTTACGCGACGGGAGTTTCCGAGCAGTACTTC

clone size: NA
D gene: TRBD2
J gene: TRBJ2-7
V gene: TRBV11-3
CDR3 protein: CASSLAGTTDEQYF
CDR3 DNA: TGTGCCAGCAGCTTAGCCGGGACTACGGACGAGCAGTACTTC

clone size: NA
D gene: NA
J gene: TRBJ2-7
V gene: TRBV28
CDR3 protein: CASSSSYEQYF
CDR3 DNA: TGTGCCAGCAGCAGCTCCTACGAGCAGTACTTC

clone size: NA
D gene: TRBD1
J gene: TRBJ2-5
V gene: TRBV5-5
CDR3 protein: CASSISGTGIGGTQYF
CDR3 DNA: TGTGCCAGCAGTATTTCCGGGACAGGGATAGGGGGGACCCAGTACTTC

clone size: NA
D gene: NA
J gene: TRBJ1-2
V gene: TRBV28
CDR3 protein: CASSSRAGVYGYTF
CDR3 DNA: TGTGCCAGCAGTTCAAGAGCAGGCGTCTATGGCTACACCTTC

clone size: NA
D gene: NA
J gene: TRBJ1-1
V gene: TRBV14
CDR3 protein: CASSPGHARDTEAFF
CDR3 DNA: TGTGCCAGCAGCCCCGGACACGCCCGGGACACTGAAGCTTTCTTT

clone size: NA
D gene: TRBD2
J gene: TRBJ2-5
V gene: TRBV27
CDR3 protein: CASSLAGVETQYF
CDR3 DNA: TGTGCCAGCAGTTTAGCGGGAGTAGAGACCCAGTACTTC

clone size: NA
D gene: TRBD1
J gene: TRBJ1-1
V gene: TRBV30
CDR3 protein: CAWSVVGTGMNTEAFF
CDR3 DNA: TGTGCCTGGAGTGTAGTAGGGACAGGGATGAACACTGAAGCTTTCTTT

clone size: NA
D gene: TRBD2
J gene: TRBJ2-5
V gene: TRBV20-1
CDR3 protein: CSASRLAGGLRETQYF
CDR3 DNA: TGCAGTGCTAGTAGACTAGCGGGAGGGTTGAGAGAGACCCAGTACTTC

clone size: NA
D gene: NA
J gene: TRBJ1-1
V gene: TRBV28
CDR3 protein: CASSSPRQALNTEAFF
CDR3 DNA: TGTGCCAGCAGTTCCCCTCGACAGGCGCTAAACACTGAAGCTTTCTTT

clone size: once
D gene: TRBD2
J gene: TRBJ2-1
V gene: TRBV7-2
CDR3 protein: CASSSPPNRTSGPYNEQFF
CDR3 DNA: TGTGCCAGCAGCTCACCACCAAACCGGACTAGCGGGCCTTACAATGAGCAGTTCTTC

clone size: NA
D gene: NA
J gene: TRBJ2-7
V gene: TRBV19
CDR3 protein: CASSYRDRGLAENFYEQYF
CDR3 DNA: TGTGCCAGTAGTTACCGGGACAGGGGACTAGCGGAGAACTTCTACGAGCAGTACTTC

clone size: NA
D gene: TRBD1
J gene: TRBJ2-5
V gene: TRBV19
CDR3 protein: CASSIEGDRGRETQYF
CDR3 DNA: TGTGCCAGTAGTATTGAGGGCGACAGGGGGCGAGAGACCCAGTACTTC

clone size: NA
D gene: NA
J gene: TRBJ2-3
V gene: TRBV24-1
CDR3 protein: CATSNSGSDTQYF
CDR3 DNA: TGTGCCACCTCTAATAGCGGTTCGGATACGCAGTATTTT

clone size: once
D gene: NA
J gene: TRBJ1-5
V gene: TRBV19
CDR3 protein: CASSIFTRGGDQPQHF
CDR3 DNA: TGTGCCAGTAGTATATTCACTCGAGGAGGGGATCAGCCCCAGCATTTT